These T cell receptor beta chains were read from a single sample in a study of blood T cell repertoires in COVID-19. Using immunoSEQ multiplex PCR, the repertoire was profiled, and TCRdb retains in-frame clones only, with some absent. The table lists over 85,000 clones, 85% of them singletons. The sequencing input was peripheral blood. The origin of the receptors is a man aged 55 to 70 with acute or convalescent COVID-19. Both conserved end residues are part of each CDR3.

length	J	V	CDR3
15	TRBJ2-7	TRBV11-2	CASSPRAGHFYEQYF
15	TRBJ1-2	TRBV7-8	CASSPIRQGNYGYTF
12	TRBJ2-3	TRBV7-3	CASSSRHGTQYF
16	TRBJ2-5	TRBV4-2	CASSQDWLAGTETQYF
13	TRBJ2-7	TRBV2	CASRTGGSYEQYF
16	TRBJ1-6	TRBV30	CAWRRGGSSYNSPLHF
15	TRBJ1-1	TRBV6-4	CASRARRQGNTEAFF
14	TRBJ1-6	TRBV6-5	CASSFRDRNSPLHF
14	TRBJ2-1	TRBV3-1/TRBV3-2	CASSHTSGVNEQFF
16	TRBJ1-5	TRBV7-2	CASSIQQGAYNQPQHF
16	TRBJ2-3	TRBV19	CASSTRAGREWDTQYF
14	TRBJ1-1	TRBV10-3	CAISESGGRREAFF
16	TRBJ2-7	TRBV6-1	CASSAVSTGADYEQYF
14	TRBJ2-4	TRBV27	CASSLWTGVDIQYF
16	TRBJ2-1	TRBV4-2	CASSQDFGQGYNEQFF
15	TRBJ2-7	TRBV6-5	CASTPSGGGPYEQYF
15	TRBJ1-6	TRBV6-1	CASSDWGQVNSPLHF
16	TRBJ2-5	TRBV30	CAWSVLGWGVGKTQYF